This TCR beta chain derives from a study of OX40 agonist ivuxolimab in advanced cancers. Study background: Averaging 60 years in age, with a range of about 23 to 79, the cohort was 65% to 85% male.

Sequencing used immunoSEQ multiplex PCR; TCRdb keeps in-frame clones, though not all of them. Of 9,500 to 15,000 clones in the sample, around 83% are singletons; the top ten hold roughly 19%. V dropped 0 bases and J dropped 0; count of bases not matched to a gene: 3. This CDR3 is built from 16 residues. The germline gives CDR1 SGHNT, CDR2 YYREEE (reference sequence). This clone was seen once. This sequence was found in an adult with an advanced solid tumor such as melanoma, head and neck, liver or kidney cancer. The sample was CD4+ or CD8+ T cells sorted from blood, taken in a trial of the OX40 agonist ivuxolimab. The chain links TRBV5-4 to TRBJ2-3; TRBD2 aligns across 8 bases. CDR3: CASSLGTSLSTDTQYF. CDR3 bases: TGTGCCAGCAGCTTGGGGACTAGCCTTAGCACAGATACGCAGTATTTT.